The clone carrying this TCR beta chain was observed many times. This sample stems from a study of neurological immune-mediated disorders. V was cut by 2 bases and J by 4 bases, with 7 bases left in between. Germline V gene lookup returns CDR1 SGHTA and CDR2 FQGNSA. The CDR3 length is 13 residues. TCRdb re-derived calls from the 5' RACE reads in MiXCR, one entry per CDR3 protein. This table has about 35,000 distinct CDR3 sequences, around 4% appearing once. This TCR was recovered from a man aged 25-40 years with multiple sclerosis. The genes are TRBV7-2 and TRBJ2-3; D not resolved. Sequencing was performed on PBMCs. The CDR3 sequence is CASSLMSSDTQYF. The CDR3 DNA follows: TGTGCCAGCAGCTTAATGTCTTCAGATACGCAGTATTTT.